These T cell receptor beta chains were read from a single sample in a study of human T cells and chemical hapten exposure. TCRdb re-called the RACE reads with MiXCR, one entry per CDR3 protein. The sample has fewer than 60,000 distinct CDR3 sequences; around 9% are singletons. Sequences were derived from whole blood, sampled in connection with sensitization to the hapten diphenylcyclopropenone (DPC). These receptors originate from a woman aged 45-65 years with alopecia areata. Some clones in this sample may be carry-over from other donors' samples. Both conserved end residues are part of each CDR3. D genes are given only for firm matches. Clone size appears in some rows only: once, few, many, or a class for an expanded clone.

>-|TRBJ1-2|TRBV21-1|-
TGTGCCAGCAGTTCTCATGGCTACACCTTC
CASSSHGYTF
>TRBD2|TRBJ2-1|TRBV2|many
TGTGCCAGCAGTGAAGCTGGGGGACTAGCGGGAGGTTCCTACAATGAGCAGTTCTTC
CASSEAGGLAGGSYNEQFF
>TRBD2|TRBJ2-3|TRBV4-3|few
TGCGCCAGCAGCCAAGATTTTGCGGGAGGGACAGATACGCAGTATTTT
CASSQDFAGGTDTQYF
>-|TRBJ1-3|TRBV7-6|many
TGTGCCAGCAGCTTAGTGGGCGCTACCTCTGGAAACACCATATATTTT
CASSLVGATSGNTIYF
>-|TRBJ2-1|TRBV18|few
TGTGCCAGCTCACCACCGAGAGGCAATGAGCAGTTCTTC
CASSPPRGNEQFF
>-|TRBJ2-7|TRBV20-1|many
TGCAGTGCTAGGGGGAGTGGGTCCGGCTCAGCCTTTCTGGAGCAGTACTTC
CSARGSGSGSAFLEQYF
>-|TRBJ2-1|TRBV4-1|many
TGCGCCAGCAGCCAAGGGGTGCGGGCAAAGATCTACAATGAGCAGTTCTTC
CASSQGVRAKIYNEQFF
>TRBD1|TRBJ1-5|TRBV18|many
TGTGCCAGCTCACCACCGGGAACAGGGGGCAGGGATCAGCCCCAGCATTTT
CASSPPGTGGRDQPQHF
>-|TRBJ1-5|TRBV28|many
TGTGCCAGCAGTCTCATAGACAGGTACCAGCCCCAGCATTTT
CASSLIDRYQPQHF
>-|TRBJ1-1|TRBV7-9|many
TGTGCCAGCAGCTCCAGGACGGAGATGAACACTGAAGCTTTCTTT
CASSSRTEMNTEAFF
>-|TRBJ2-6|TRBV19|many
TGTGCCAGCCGGACAGTTCTCTCTGGGGCCAACGTCCTGACTTTC
CASRTVLSGANVLTF
>TRBD1|TRBJ2-4|TRBV20-1|-
TGCAGTGCTAGAGAACCCCAGACAGGGATGATGAGCGACATTCAGTACTTC
CSAREPQTGMMSDIQYF
>-|TRBJ1-3|TRBV7-9|many
TGTGCCAGCAGCTTGAGTCGGGGGAGCTCTGGAAACACCATATATTTT
CASSLSRGSSGNTIYF
>TRBD2|TRBJ2-5|TRBV25-1|many
TGTGCCAGCAGTGCTGGGGGATTTAGCGGGAGAGAGACCCAGTACTTC
CASSAGGFSGRETQYF
>-|TRBJ2-7|TRBV14|few
TGTGCCAGCAGCCCAACGGGAGCACCCGAGCAGTACTTC
CASSPTGAPEQYF
>-|TRBJ2-5|TRBV28|many
TGTGCCAGCAGTAGAGGACAAACTGGGGAGACCCAGTACTTC
CASSRGQTGETQYF
>-|TRBJ2-3|TRBV6-1|many
TGTGCCAGCAGTGAGTCCGCGACGCAGTATTTT
CASSESATQYF
>-|TRBJ2-7|TRBV20-1|-
TGCAGTGCTGGCCCCCTCGTTTACGGGGGTGGGAAGACTAGCTCCTACGAGCAGTACTTC
CSAGPLVYGGGKTSSYEQYF
>TRBD2|TRBJ2-1|TRBV3-1|many
TGTGCCAGCAGCCAAGATTTAGCGGGAGGTTCCCAGTTCTTC
CASSQDLAGGSQFF
>-|TRBJ2-5|TRBV25-1|many
TGTGCCTCGGGGATCGGGGAGACCCAGTACTTC
CASGIGETQYF
>-|TRBJ1-1|TRBV20-1|many
TGCAGTGCTAGAGATCGAGTAGTTTACACTGAAGCTTTCTTT
CSARDRVVYTEAFF
>TRBD2|TRBJ2-3|TRBV29-1|many
TGCAGCGTCGAAGGGACTAGACTAGATACGCAGTATTTT
CSVEGTRLDTQYF
>-|TRBJ1-5|TRBV6-2/TRBV6-3|many
TGTGCCAGCAGTTCGTTGGAGGGTAGGCATTTT
CASSSLEGRHF